The 18 T cell receptor beta chains below all came from one sample that was sequenced in a study of cytomegalovirus exposure and HLA in healthy donors (dated by TCRdb to 2017 to 2019). Libraries were constructed by the immunoSEQ multiplex PCR assay. A mixture of 60 forward primers for TCR Vbeta segments and 13 reverse primers for TCR Jbeta segments was used in the multiplex PCR. TCRdb re-hosts the immuneACCESS table, in-frame sequences only. Its copies lack some clones; in the studies checked, an unresolved V gene accounts for under half of them, and the cause for the rest is not known. Present in this sample are around 100,000 clones, 60% to 80% of which were seen just once. The top ten clones comprise around 5% of the sample. Sequencing input: PBMCs. The source is a young woman in good health and CMV-seropositive.

The chain is built from TRBV4-3 and TRBJ2-7, with 9 bases that match TRBD1. V dropped 1 base and J dropped 5; count of bases not matched to a gene: 12. The germline gives CDR1 LGHNA, CDR2 YSLEER. The CDR3 has 17 amino acids. CDR3 amino acids: CASSQGGPGTGTHEQYF. The CDR3, as DNA: TGCGCCAGCAGCCAAGGAGGGCCCGGGACAGGGACCCACGAGCAGTACTTC.

The rearrangement links TRBV5-1 to TRBJ2-5; 11 bases map to TRBD1. Germline CDR1 reads SGHRS; CDR2 reads YFSETQ. This CDR3 region has 14 residues. V dropped 0 bases and J dropped 5; count of bases not matched to a gene: 0. CDR3: CASSLGTGGETQYF. The CDR3 DNA sequence: TGCGCCAGCAGCTTGGGGACAGGGGGCGAGACCCAGTACTTC.

V and J are TRBV28 and TRBJ1-2; 8 nucleotides line up with TRBD1. Germline V CDR1 and CDR2: MDHEN, SYDVKM. V gave up 2 bases and J gave up 7 bases; unmatched junction bases: 15. CDR3 length: 17 amino acids. CDR3 nucleotide sequence: TGTGCCAGCAGTTTAGGGGCCAGGGGGCCCTTAGGGAGTGGCTACACCTTC. Its translation is CASSLGARGPLGSGYTF.

This chain connects TRBV2 to TRBJ2-7; 11 bases line up with TRBD2. Trimming at V came to 3 bases and at J to 4 bases, leaving 2 bases not matched to a gene. The germline V gene encodes CDR1 SNHLY and CDR2 FYNNEI. The CDR3 spans 14 residues. In nucleotides, the CDR3 is TGTGCCAGCAGTGATCCTAGCGGGGGGTACGAGCAGTACTTC. Its protein product is CASSDPSGGYEQYF.

This chain connects TRBV5-1 to TRBJ2-3, with D hard to call. Germline values: CDR1 SGHRS, CDR2 YFSETQ. There are 16 residues in the CDR3. V was shortened by 0 bases and J by 0 bases, with 11 bases between the two germline ends. For the CDR3, the DNA is TGCGCCAGCAGCTTGGAGATGGCCGCTAGCACAGATACGCAGTATTTT. Protein sequence: CASSLEMAASTDTQYF. Looking up the rest from reference TRBV5-1 and TRBJ2-3 gives the full variable domain: KAGVTQTPRYLIKTRGQQVTLSCSPISGHRSVSWYQQTPGQGLQFLFEYFSETQRNKGNFPGRFSGRQFSNSRSEMNVSTLELGDSALYLCASSLEMAASTDTQYFGPGTRLTVL.

The chain couples TRBV15 to TRBJ1-1; no clear D gene. Germline V gives CDR1 LNHNV, CDR2 YYDKDF (reference sequence). This CDR3 region has 16 residues. V dropped 0 bases and J dropped 2 bases, with 13 bases sitting between them. Here the CDR3 DNA reads TGTGCCACCAGCAGAGATCGGGGAAGCCTTAACACTGAAGCTTTCTTT. Residues: CATSRDRGSLNTEAFF.

The chain is built from TRBV11-2 and TRBJ2-7; 11 nucleotides agree with TRBD2. CDR1 is SGHAT and CDR2 is FQNNGV in the germline V gene. There are 17 residues in the CDR3. V lost 5 bases to trimming and J lost 2 bases; unmatched junction nucleotides: 11. The CDR3 DNA reads as TGTGCCAGCAGCCCAAGACTAGCGGGACGTCTTACCTACGAGCAGTACTTC. It is translated as CASSPRLAGRLTYEQYF.

Regarding this clone: An end of the junction does not agree with germline; a read error may underlie this. V gene TRBV7-2 combines with J gene TRBJ2-7, with 9 bases lining up with TRBD2. CDR1 SGHTA and CDR2 FQGNSA come from the germline V gene. The CDR3 length is 13 residues. The CDR3: CASSSAGGRAAWF. CDR3 coding DNA: TGTGCCAGCAGCTCCGCTGGCGGGAGGGCGGCTTGGTTC.

This chain uses TRBV7-9 with TRBJ2-7, with D maybe TRBD1 (5 bases). V was pared by 7 bases and J by 1 base, with 14 bases between. The germline V gene has CDR1 SEHNR and CDR2 FQNEAQ (reference sequence). This CDR3 is 14 amino acids long. In DNA, the CDR3 is TGTGCCAGCACGGCGGTGGGGCGATCCTACGAGCAGTACTTC. Encoded protein: CASTAVGRSYEQYF.

This clone was counted between two and nine times. V and J are TRBV6-4 and TRBJ2-1, with 14 bases fitting TRBD2. With V trimmed by 3 bases and J by 5 bases, 0 bases remained unmatched. The CDR3 has 15 residues. Germline V lookup: CDR1 MRHNA, CDR2 SNTAGT. The CDR3 bases are TGTGCCAGCAGTGAGGGACTAGCGGGAGACAATGAGCAGTTCTTC. Translation gives CASSEGLAGDNEQFF.

The chain employs TRBV6-5 and TRBJ1-1; no reliable D call. Germline V gene data show CDR1 as MNHEY and CDR2 as SVGAGI. The CDR3 is made up of 13 amino acids. The V end lost 8 bases, the J end lost 3 bases, and 13 bases lay between the germline ends. The CDR3 protein is CASAGKRDTEAFF. The CDR3 coding sequence is TGTGCCAGCGCGGGCAAAAGGGACACTGAAGCTTTCTTT.

The chain uses TRBV4-1 and TRBJ2-7; 8 bases are shared with TRBD2. This CDR3 contains 14 residues. Germline trimming cut 1 base from V and 4 bases from J; bases unmatched to any gene: 3. CDR1 is MGHRA and CDR2 is YSYEKL in the germline V gene. The CDR3 protein is CASSQAGTRYEQYF. The CDR3 DNA follows: TGCGCCAGCAGCCAAGCCGGGACTAGGTACGAGCAGTACTTC.

The CDR3 DNA sequence: TGTGCCAGCAGCGTATTGGGACAGGGGGCCGATACGCAGTATTTT. It is translated as CASSVLGQGADTQYF. The chain combines TRBV9 with TRBJ2-3; 12 bases are shared with TRBD1. Germline V CDR1 and CDR2: SGDLS, YYNGEE. The CDR3 is made up of 15 amino acids. Germline trimming cut 1 base from V and 6 bases from J; bases unmatched to any gene: 3.

The genes are TRBV4-3 and TRBJ2-2; weak D call: TRBD2 (5 bases). Germline CDR1 is LGHNA and CDR2 is YSLEER. The V and J ends lost 3 bases and 0 bases respectively, with 17 bases between them. The CDR3 contains 18 residues. CDR3 DNA sequence: TGCGCCAGCAGCCAGAAATATCTCGGGAATCCGAACACCGGGGAGCTGTTTTTT. Protein product: CASSQKYLGNPNTGELFF.

Here the CDR3 DNA reads TGTGCCAGCAGTGGAGGTCTAGATGAGCAGTTCTTC. Protein: CASSGGLDEQFF. J is TRBJ2-1 and V is TRBV6-1; no firm D call. Per germline, CDR1 MNHNS and CDR2 SASEGT. V lost 4 bases and J 8 bases, leaving 9 bases between the germline ends. CDR3 size: 12 residues.

The genes are TRBV30 and TRBJ1-2; the D gene is possibly TRBD1 (5 bases). The CDR3 runs to 12 residues. From germline, CDR1 is GTSNPN and CDR2 SVGIG (reference sequence). V shed 5 bases and J shed 4 bases, with 11 bases lying between them. This CDR3 reads CAWGGLGYGYTF. The CDR3 coding sequence is TGTGCCTGGGGGGGACTCGGCTATGGCTACACCTTC.

The chain employs TRBV28 and TRBJ1-1; D uncertain. The CDR3 has 14 amino acids. Trimming left V 5 bases short and J 0 bases short, with 10 bases between. CDR1 MDHEN and CDR2 SYDVKM come from the germline V gene. The CDR3 DNA sequence: TGTGCCAGCAGTCCAGTGGAGATGAACACTGAAGCTTTCTTT. Protein: CASSPVEMNTEAFF.

The table lists this clone with a few counts. This chain uses TRBV10-3 with TRBJ2-1, with TRBD2 identical over 8 bases. The V and J ends lost 3 bases and 4 bases, in that order; junction bases with no gene match: 5. The CDR3 loop spans 15 amino acids. Germline CDR1 and CDR2: ENHRY and SYGVKD. The CDR3 DNA sequence: TGTGCCATCAGTGAAAATAGCGGGATTTACAATGAGCAGTTCTTC. Its protein is CAISENSGIYNEQFF.